This T cell receptor beta chain is drawn from a study of metastatic and nonmetastatic thyroid tumors. Nobody among the patients had been given any treatment before thyroid surgery. TCRdb re-called the PCR reads with MiXCR. The sample gives about 23,000 clones, 20% to 30% of which show up once; about 5.7% is in the top ten. This CDR3 comprises 16 residues. CDR1 SGHDN and CDR2 FVKESK come from the germline V gene. The V gene end was trimmed by 2 bases and the J gene end by 10 bases; junction bases not matched to a gene: 9. Only a few counts were recorded for this clone. The chain is built from TRBV14 and TRBJ1-6; 9 bases agree with TRBD1. The TCR originated in a female donor with papillary thyroid cancer or a benign thyroid nodule (not recorded which). Some clones in this sample may be carry-over from other donors' samples. Source material: tumor tissue. Here the CDR3 DNA reads TGTGCCAGCAGCCAATATACAGGGGGCTATTGGTCACCCCTCCACTTT. Protein sequence: CASSQYTGGYWSPLHF. Based on the CDR3 plus reference TRBV14 and TRBJ1-6, the full variable domain is EAGVTQFPSHSVIEKGQTVTLRCDPISGHDNLYWYRRVMGKEIKFLLHFVKESKQDESGMPNNRFLAERTGGTYSTLKVQPAELEDSGVYFCASSQYTGGYWSPLHFGNGTRLTVT.